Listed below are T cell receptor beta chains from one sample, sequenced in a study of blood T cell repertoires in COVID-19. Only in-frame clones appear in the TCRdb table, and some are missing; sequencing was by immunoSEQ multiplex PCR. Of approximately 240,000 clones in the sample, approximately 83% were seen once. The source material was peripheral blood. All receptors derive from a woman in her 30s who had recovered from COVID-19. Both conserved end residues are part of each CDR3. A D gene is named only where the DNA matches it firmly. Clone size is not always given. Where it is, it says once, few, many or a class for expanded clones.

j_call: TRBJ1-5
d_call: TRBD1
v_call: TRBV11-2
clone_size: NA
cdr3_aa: CASRLAGTGANQPQHF
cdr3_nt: TGTGCCAGCAGACTAGCAGGGACAGGGGCGAATCAGCCCCAGCATTTT

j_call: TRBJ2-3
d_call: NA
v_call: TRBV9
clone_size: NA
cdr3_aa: CASSVAVTDTQYF
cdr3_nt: TGTGCCAGCAGCGTGGCCGTCACAGATACGCAGTATTTT

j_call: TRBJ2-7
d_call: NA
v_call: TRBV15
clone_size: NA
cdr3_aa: CATSRDTLWTDPYEQYF
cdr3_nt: TGTGCCACCAGCAGAGATACCCTATGGACAGATCCCTACGAGCAGTACTTC

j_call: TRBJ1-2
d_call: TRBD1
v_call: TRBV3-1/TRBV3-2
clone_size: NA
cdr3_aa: CASSQGRQGDTF
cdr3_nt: TGTGCCAGCAGCCAGGGAAGACAGGGCGACACCTTC

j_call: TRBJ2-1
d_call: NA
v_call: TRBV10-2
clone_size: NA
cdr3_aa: CASSESGPSDYNEQFF
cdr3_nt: TGCGCCAGCAGTGAGTCGGGCCCGTCGGATTACAATGAGCAGTTCTTC

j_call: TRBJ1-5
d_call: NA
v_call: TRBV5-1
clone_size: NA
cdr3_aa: CASSPGGANQPQHF
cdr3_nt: TGCGCCAGCAGCCCGGGGGGAGCCAATCAGCCCCAGCATTTT

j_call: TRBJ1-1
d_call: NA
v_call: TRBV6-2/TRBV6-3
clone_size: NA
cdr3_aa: CASSLPGSFSEAFF
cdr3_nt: TGTGCCAGCAGCCTCCCAGGCAGTTTCTCTGAAGCTTTCTTT

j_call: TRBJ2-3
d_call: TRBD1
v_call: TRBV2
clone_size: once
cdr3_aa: CASSESQGADTQYF
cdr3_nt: TGTGCCAGCAGTGAATCCCAGGGGGCAGATACGCAGTATTTT

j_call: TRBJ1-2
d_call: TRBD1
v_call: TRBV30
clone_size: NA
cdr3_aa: CAWSPDRGLGGYTF
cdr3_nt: TGTGCCTGGAGTCCGGACAGGGGGCTGGGGGGCTACACCTTC

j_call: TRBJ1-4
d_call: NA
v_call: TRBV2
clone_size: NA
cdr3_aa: CASSVSLSRPNEKLFF
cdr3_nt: TGTGCCAGCAGTGTATCCCTCAGTCGCCCTAATGAAAAACTGTTTTTT